Below, 27 T cell receptor beta chains from the same sample are listed, as sequenced in a study of cytomegalovirus exposure and HLA in healthy donors. Using immunoSEQ multiplex PCR, the repertoire was profiled, and TCRdb retains in-frame clones only, with some absent. Here the sample spans over 110,000 clones, more than 85% being singletons. Sequenced material: PBMCs. The receptors derive from a young man in good health and CMV-seropositive.

This clone has only one observation. V is TRBV19 and J is TRBJ2-1, with 14 bases fitting TRBD2. The CDR3 has 17 residues. V lost 4 bases, J lost 8 bases, and 10 bases stayed unmatched. The V gene's germline CDR1 is LNHDA and CDR2 SQIVND (reference sequence). The DNA of the CDR3 is TGTGCCAGTAGTACTGGAACGGGACTAGCGGGAGTTTATGAGCAGTTCTTC. Encoded protein: CASSTGTGLAGVYEQFF.

J is TRBJ2-6 and V is TRBV11-3, with a tentative D call TRBD1 (6 bases). This CDR3 has 16 residues. Germline CDR1 reads SGHNT; CDR2 reads YENEEA. The V end lost 5 bases, the J end lost 1 base, and 12 bases lay between the germline ends. CDR3 amino acids: CASSPRGNSGANVLTF. The CDR3, as DNA: TGTGCCAGCAGCCCAAGGGGGAATTCTGGGGCCAACGTCCTGACTTTC. The full variable domain, rest sourced from reference TRBV11-3 and TRBJ2-6, is EAGVVQSPRYKIIEKKQPVAFWCNPISGHNTLYWYLQNLGQGPELLIRYENEEAVDDSQLPKDRFSAERLKGVDSTLKIQPAELGDSAVYLCASSPRGNSGANVLTFGAGSRLTVL.

The gene calls are TRBV2 and TRBJ2-3, with TRBD1 identical over 9 bases. Germline CDR1 reads SNHLY; CDR2 reads FYNNEI. V lost 2 bases to trimming and J lost 6 bases; unmatched junction nucleotides: 3. The CDR3 extends over 14 amino acids. CDR3 coding DNA: TGTGCCAGCAGTGAATCTGGGACAGGGGATACGCAGTATTTT. This gives the protein CASSESGTGDTQYF. Supplemented by reference TRBV2 and TRBJ2-3, the full variable domain reads EPEVTQTPSHQVTQMGQEVILRCVPISNHLYFYWYRQILGQKVEFLVSFYNNEISEKSEIFDDQFSVERPDGSNFTLKIRSTKLEDSAMYFCASSESGTGDTQYFGPGTRLTVL.

This chain links TRBV29-1 with TRBJ2-5, with D possibly matching TRBD2 (6 bases). The V gene's germline CDR1 is SQVTM and CDR2 ANQGSEA. There are 12 residues in the CDR3. The V and J ends lost 4 bases and 4 bases respectively, with 10 bases between them. This chain's CDR3 is CSVVRGAETQYF. The CDR3 DNA follows: TGCAGCGTTGTGCGCGGGGCAGAGACCCAGTACTTC.

CDR3 protein: CASSLRQGAYEQYF. The CDR3 nucleotides are TGCGCCAGCAGCTTGAGACAGGGGGCCTACGAGCAGTACTTC. V and J are TRBV5-1 and TRBJ2-7, with 9 bases that match TRBD1. J gave up 2 bases and V 1 base, and 1 base lay outside the gene matches. Germline CDR1 SGHRS, CDR2 YFSETQ. The CDR3 consists of 14 residues.

Points on this clone: At one end the junction does not follow the germline gene, possibly because of a read error. The chain carries TRBV7-9 and TRBJ2-1; 7 nucleotides match TRBD2. The CDR3 spans 12 residues. CDR1 SEHNR and CDR2 FQNEAQ come from the germline V gene (reference sequence). CDR3 loop: CASSWDYSEQFF. CDR3 in DNA: TGTGCCAGCAGCTGGGACTACAGTGAGCAGTTCTTC.

The rearrangement joins TRBV11-3 to TRBJ1-4; D may be TRBD1 (5 bases). CDR3 length: 16 residues. V was cut by 5 bases and J by 0 bases, with 13 bases left in between. Germline V gene lookup returns CDR1 SGHNT and CDR2 YENEEA. The chain's CDR3 is CASSLRQSATNEKLFF. CDR3 DNA sequence: TGTGCCAGCAGCCTACGACAGTCTGCAACTAATGAAAAACTGTTTTTT.

The chain joins TRBV7-8 to TRBJ2-1; 10 bases fit TRBD2. Unmatched junction bases numbered 8, after V lost 2 bases and J lost 4 bases. This CDR3 contains 17 residues. Germline CDR1 and CDR2: SGHVS and FQNEAQ. CDR3 sequence reads: CASSLPPGLASYNEQFF. The CDR3 DNA reads TGTGCCAGCAGCTTACCACCGGGACTAGCGAGTTACAATGAGCAGTTCTTC.

The J gene is TRBJ2-7, the V gene TRBV6-5; 7 nucleotides align to TRBD1. Germline V gene lookup returns CDR1 MNHEY and CDR2 SVGAGI. The V and J ends lost 2 bases and 11 bases, in that order; junction bases with no gene match: 6. The CDR3 extends over 12 amino acids. The CDR3 reads CASSYRQGWEYF. Written as DNA, the CDR3 is TGTGCCAGCAGTTACAGACAGGGATGGGAGTACTTC.

This clone was detected only once. This sequence joins TRBV7-9 and TRBJ2-7; possible D gene TRBD1, 6 bases. From germline, CDR1 is SEHNR and CDR2 FQNEAQ (reference sequence). The CDR3 contains 14 residues. The V gene lost 3 bases and the J gene lost 4 bases, with 13 bases spanning the gap. The CDR3 bases are TGTGCCAGCAGCTTGACAGGCCCTACTTACGAGCAGTACTTC. It is translated as CASSLTGPTYEQYF.

The chain joins TRBV5-1 to TRBJ2-5; 11 nucleotides align to TRBD2. J lost 5 bases, V lost 4 bases, and 10 bases had no gene match. This CDR3 contains 16 residues. Germline lookup yields CDR1 SGHRS and CDR2 YFSETQ. The chain's CDR3 is CASSRFSGGASETQYF. CDR3 DNA: TGCGCCAGCAGCCGCTTTAGCGGGGGGGCTAGTGAGACCCAGTACTTC.

The chain joins TRBV5-4 to TRBJ2-2; TRBD1 agrees at 7 bases. The CDR3 runs 15 residues. Germline CDR1 and CDR2: SGHNT and YYREEE (reference sequence). With 4 bases clipped from V and 6 bases from J, the junction kept 9 bases outside the gene matches. The CDR3: CASSLGGSGPGELFF. The CDR3 DNA follows: TGTGCCAGCAGCCTAGGGGGCTCGGGACCCGGGGAGCTGTTTTTT.

This clone has only one observation. The chain uses TRBV25-1 and TRBJ1-1; 11 bases agree with TRBD1. The CDR3 contains 15 residues. Germline V gene data show CDR1 as MGHDK and CDR2 as SYGVNS. Trimming removed 6 bases from V and 5 bases from J; junction bases left unmatched: 8. DNA of the CDR3: TGTGCCAGCAGGGGGTCCGGACAGGGGGCAACTGAAGCTTTCTTT. It specifies CASRGSGQGATEAFF. Using reference TRBV25-1 and TRBJ1-1 for the parts outside the CDR3, the full variable domain is EADIYQTPRYLVIGTGKKITLECSQTMGHDKMYWYQQDPGMELHLIHYSYGVNSTEKGDLSSESTVSRIRTEHFPLTLESARPSHTSQYLCASRGSGQGATEAFFGQGTRLTVV.

The rearrangement links TRBV2 to TRBJ1-4; 7 nucleotides line up with TRBD1. CDR1 SNHLY and CDR2 FYNNEI come from the germline V gene. This CDR3 is built from 12 residues. DNA for the CDR3: TGTGCTGGGACAGCTTCTAATGAAAAACTGTTTTTT. The encoded protein is CAGTASNEKLFF. Together with reference TRBV2 and TRBJ1-4, the CDR3 gives the full variable domain: EPEVTQTPSHQVTQMGQEVILRCVPISNHLYFYWYRQILGQKVEFLVSFYNNEISEKSEIFDDQFSVERPDGSNFTLKIRSTKLEDSAMYFCAGTASNEKLFFGSGTQLSVL.

The chain recombines TRBV19 with TRBJ2-7, with TRBD2 identical over 8 bases. J lost 2 bases, V lost 3 bases, and 6 bases had no gene match. The CDR3 spans 15 residues. CDR1 LNHDA and CDR2 SQIVND come from the germline V gene (reference sequence). The CDR3 is CASSIGAGAPYEQYF. CDR3 in DNA: TGTGCCAGTAGTATTGGAGCGGGGGCCCCCTACGAGCAGTACTTC.

The chain is built from TRBV9 and TRBJ1-4, with no clear D. The length of the CDR3 is 15 residues. Per the germline V gene, CDR1 is SGDLS and CDR2 is YYNGEE. V was shortened by 0 bases and J by 4 bases, with 10 bases between the two germline ends. This CDR3 is CASSVDGRVNEKLFF. CDR3 DNA: TGTGCCAGCAGCGTAGATGGTCGGGTTAATGAAAAACTGTTTTTT.

The CDR3 DNA follows: TGTGCCAGCAGCTCCTTACAGGGTCGCAACTATGGCTACACCTTC. It specifies CASSSLQGRNYGYTF. The rearrangement links TRBV5-5 to TRBJ1-2; D perhaps matches TRBD1 (6 bases). Germline-derived CDR1 and CDR2 are SGHKS and YYEKEE (reference sequence). The CDR3 is 15 residues long. V dropped 3 bases and J dropped 2 bases, with 14 bases sitting between them.

The chain joins TRBV11-2 to TRBJ2-3, with D possibly being TRBD2 (6 bases). The CDR3 is 15 amino acids. Trimming removed 1 base at V and 1 base at J, with 9 bases between. Germline V gives CDR1 SGHAT, CDR2 FQNNGV. The CDR3 here is CASSLAGSRTDTQYF. The CDR3 bases are TGTGCCAGCAGCTTAGCCGGGAGTCGCACAGATACGCAGTATTTT.

This chain links TRBV7-3 with TRBJ2-1; 7 nucleotides match TRBD2. Looked up from germline, CDR1 is SGHTA and CDR2 is FQGTGA. The CDR3 is 14 amino acids. V lost 10 bases, J lost 4 bases, and 10 bases stayed unmatched. The CDR3 loop is CATKRGEKYNEQFF. CDR3 in DNA: TGTGCCACCAAACGGGGGGAGAAGTACAATGAGCAGTTCTTC.

V and J are TRBV6-1 and TRBJ2-7; no definite D call. The CDR3 runs to 15 residues. V lost 4 bases to trimming and J lost 1 base, with 14 bases between them. Germline CDR1 reads MNHNS; CDR2 reads SASEGT. CDR3 nucleotide sequence: TGTGCCAGCAGTGTTTTCCATTCTGAGTCCTACGAGCAGTACTTC. It codes for CASSVFHSESYEQYF.

The chain combines TRBV2 with TRBJ1-2; no clear D. From germline, CDR1 is SNHLY and CDR2 FYNNEI. Deletions cut 10 bases from V and 4 bases from J, with 19 bases between. There are 14 residues in the CDR3. In nucleotides, the CDR3 is TGTGCCATCCCAATCCTTCGGGGTACCTATGGCTACACCTTC. Protein sequence: CAIPILRGTYGYTF.

This CDR3 is CATSRVEGTYNEQFF. The CDR3 DNA sequence: TGTGCCACCAGCAGAGTGGAGGGAACCTACAATGAGCAGTTCTTC. The V gene is TRBV15, the J gene TRBJ2-1; D might be TRBD2 (6 bases). The CDR3 covers 15 residues. CDR1 LNHNV and CDR2 YYDKDF come from the germline V gene (reference sequence). V dropped 1 base and J dropped 2 bases, with 9 bases sitting between them.

The table lists this clone with a few counts. The gene calls are TRBV30 and TRBJ2-2, with 8 bases identical to TRBD2. The CDR3 length is 15 residues. Germline CDR1 and CDR2: GTSNPN and SVGIG (reference sequence). J gave up 1 base and V 3 bases, and 4 bases lay outside the gene matches. This CDR3 reads CAWRGGRKNTGELFF. In DNA form, the CDR3 reads TGTGCCTGGAGGGGCGGGAGGAAGAACACCGGGGAGCTGTTTTTT.

The chain uses TRBV30 and TRBJ2-5; a possible D gene is TRBD2 (5 bases). From germline, CDR1 is GTSNPN and CDR2 SVGIG (reference sequence). The V end lost 7 bases, the J end lost 5 bases, and 11 bases lay between the germline ends. The CDR3 covers 11 residues. Here the CDR3 reads CASGFGETQYF. The CDR3 DNA sequence: TGTGCCTCGGGATTTGGGGAGACCCAGTACTTC.

The chain is built from TRBV19 and TRBJ2-4; D is possibly TRBD2 (6 bases). Trimming stripped 3 bases from V and 7 bases from J, with 10 bases between. The CDR3 spans 13 residues. Germline V gene lookup returns CDR1 LNHDA and CDR2 SQIVND (reference sequence). The CDR3 nucleotides are TGTGCCAGTAGTATGCCGACTAGGAACATTCAGTACTTC. Translated: CASSMPTRNIQYF.

The chain joins TRBV15 to TRBJ2-3; D is uncertain. The CDR3 is made up of 12 amino acids. V was cut by 3 bases and J by 5 bases, with 6 bases left in between. The germline gives CDR1 LNHNV, CDR2 YYDKDF (reference sequence). For the CDR3, the DNA is TGTGCCACCAGCAGGCTCAGAGATACGCAGTATTTT. This gives the protein CATSRLRDTQYF.

This clone appeared a single time. The chain recombines TRBV7-3 with TRBJ2-5; 9 positions match TRBD2. The germline CDR1 and CDR2 sequences are SGHTA and FQGTGA. Trimming took 3 bases from V and 3 from J; bases not matched to a gene: 8. The CDR3 sequence is 16 residues long. As DNA, the CDR3 is TGTGCCAGCAGCTTGAGATGGACTAGCGAGAAAGAGACCCAGTACTTC. Residues: CASSLRWTSEKETQYF.